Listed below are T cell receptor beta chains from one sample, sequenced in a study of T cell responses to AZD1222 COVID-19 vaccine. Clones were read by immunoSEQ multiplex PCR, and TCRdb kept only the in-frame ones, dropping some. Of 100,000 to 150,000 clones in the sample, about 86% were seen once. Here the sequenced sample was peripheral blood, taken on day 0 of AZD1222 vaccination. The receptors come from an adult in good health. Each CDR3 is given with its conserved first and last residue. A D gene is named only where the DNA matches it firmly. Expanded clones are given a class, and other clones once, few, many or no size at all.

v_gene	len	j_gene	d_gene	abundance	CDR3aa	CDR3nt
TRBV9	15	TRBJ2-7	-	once	CASSVGRGGAYEQYF	TGTGCCAGCAGCGTAGGGCGAGGGGGGGCGTACGAGCAGTACTTC
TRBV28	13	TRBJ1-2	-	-	CASSLGREYGYTF	TGTGCCAGCAGCCTGGGACGGGAGTATGGCTACACCTTC
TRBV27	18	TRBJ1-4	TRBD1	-	CASSLESGTGLTNEKLFF	TGTGCCAGCAGTTTAGAAAGCGGGACAGGGTTAACTAATGAAAAACTGTTTTTT
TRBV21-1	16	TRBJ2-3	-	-	CASSEGGDRPGNTQYF	TGTGCCAGCAGCGAAGGGGGTGACAGGCCGGGGAATACGCAGTATTTT
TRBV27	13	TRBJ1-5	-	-	CASSFRGNQPQHF	TGTGCCAGCAGTTTCAGGGGCAATCAGCCCCAGCATTTT
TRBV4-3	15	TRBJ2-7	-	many	CASSPNLNEGEEQYF	TGCGCCAGCAGCCCAAACCTGAACGAGGGTGAGGAGCAGTACTTC
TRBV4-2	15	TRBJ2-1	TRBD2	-	CASSLSGSVDNEQFF	TGTGCCAGCAGCCTTAGCGGGAGCGTTGATAATGAGCAGTTCTTC
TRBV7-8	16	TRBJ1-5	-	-	CASSLLRIHSNQPQHF	TGTGCCAGCAGCTTACTCAGGATACATAGCAATCAGCCCCAGCATTTT
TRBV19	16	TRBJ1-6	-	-	CASSPPRHRQISPLHF	TGTGCCAGTAGTCCCCCCCGCCACCGACAAATTTCACCCCTCCACTTT
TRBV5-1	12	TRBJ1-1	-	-	CASREGNTEAFF	TGCGCCAGTCGCGAGGGGAACACTGAAGCTTTCTTT
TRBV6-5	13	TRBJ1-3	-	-	CASSPGQGNTIYF	TGTGCCAGCAGTCCCGGACAGGGAAACACCATATATTTT
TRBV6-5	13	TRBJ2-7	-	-	CASNKGDSYEQYF	TGTGCCAGCAACAAGGGGGACTCCTACGAGCAGTACTTC
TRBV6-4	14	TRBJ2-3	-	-	CASSERGSTDTQYF	TGTGCCAGCAGTGAGAGGGGAAGCACAGATACGCAGTATTTT
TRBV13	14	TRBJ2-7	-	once	CASSLFGSTYEQYF	TGTGCCAGCAGCTTATTCGGCAGCACCTACGAGCAGTACTTC
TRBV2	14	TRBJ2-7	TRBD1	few	CASRAGTGGFEQYF	TGTGCCAGCAGGGCCGGGACAGGGGGCTTCGAGCAGTACTTC
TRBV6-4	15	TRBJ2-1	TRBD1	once	CASSAAPGQHNEQFF	TGTGCCAGCAGTGCCGCGCCGGGACAGCACAATGAGCAGTTCTTC
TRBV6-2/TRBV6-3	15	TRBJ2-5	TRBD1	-	CASSSWTGKQETQYF	TGTGCCAGCAGTTCGTGGACAGGGAAACAAGAGACCCAGTACTTC
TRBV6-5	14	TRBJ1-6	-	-	CASSYSLSNSPLHF	TGTGCCAGCAGTTACTCGCTCTCCAATTCACCCCTCCACTTT
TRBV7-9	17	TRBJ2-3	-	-	CASSLRPAGFSADTQYF	TGTGCCAGCAGCTTAAGGCCAGCGGGTTTTTCGGCAGATACGCAGTATTTT
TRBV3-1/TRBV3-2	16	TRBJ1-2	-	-	CASSQRRGGGNYGYTF	TGTGCCAGCAGCCAACGCCGGGGGGGTGGGAACTATGGCTACACCTTC
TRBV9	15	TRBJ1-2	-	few	CASSVARVGNYGYTF	TGTGCCAGCAGCGTAGCCAGGGTTGGGAACTATGGCTACACCTTC
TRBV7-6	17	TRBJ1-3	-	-	CASSLEVSKYSGNTIYF	TGTGCCAGCAGCTTAGAAGTGTCCAAGTACTCTGGAAACACCATATATTTT
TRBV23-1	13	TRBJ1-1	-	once	CASSQSEEPEAFF	TGCGCCAGCAGTCAATCTGAGGAGCCTGAAGCTTTCTTT
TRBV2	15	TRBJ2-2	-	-	CASSENRVNTGELFF	TGTGCCAGCAGTGAGAACAGGGTGAACACCGGGGAGCTGTTTTTT
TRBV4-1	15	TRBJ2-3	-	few	CASSLSLYRAPTQYF	TGCGCCAGCAGCCTCAGCCTATACAGGGCCCCTACGCAGTATTTT